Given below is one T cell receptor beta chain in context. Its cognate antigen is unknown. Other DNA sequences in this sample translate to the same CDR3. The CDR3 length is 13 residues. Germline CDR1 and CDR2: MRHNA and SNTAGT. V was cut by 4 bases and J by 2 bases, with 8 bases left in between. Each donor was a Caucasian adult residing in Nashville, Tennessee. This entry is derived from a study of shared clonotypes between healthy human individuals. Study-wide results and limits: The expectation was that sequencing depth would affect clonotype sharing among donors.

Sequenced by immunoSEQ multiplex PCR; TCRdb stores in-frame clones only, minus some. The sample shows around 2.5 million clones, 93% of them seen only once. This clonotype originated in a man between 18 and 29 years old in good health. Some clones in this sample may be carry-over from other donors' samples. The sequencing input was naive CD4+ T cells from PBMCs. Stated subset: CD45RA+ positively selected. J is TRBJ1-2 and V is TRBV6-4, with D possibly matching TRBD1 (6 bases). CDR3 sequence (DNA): TGTGCCAGCAGTGCTACAGGGAACTATGGCTACACCTTC. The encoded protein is CASSATGNYGYTF.